The following is a T cell receptor (beta chain) sequence with its context. There are 17 residues in the CDR3. The junction had 9 bases not matched to a gene; V was cut back by 2 bases and J by 1 base. Per the germline V gene, CDR1 is SGHKS and CDR2 is YYEKEE (reference sequence). Per the original data handling: Researchers report that nucleated cell counts were estimated from reference gene primer amplification. Here immunoSEQ multiplex PCR was the method, and the copy in TCRdb shows in-frame clones only, minus some. V and J calls plus clone size are reproduced from that table; the DNA served to infer D and trimming. The sample holds about 150,000 clones, more than 75% seen once. The data were taken from a study of blood T cell repertoires in COVID-19. Study at large: COVID-19 samples, acute and convalescent, were from the United States, Italy and Spain.

V and J are TRBV5-5 and TRBJ1-5, with TRBD1 matching over 7 bases. This receptor was obtained from a human donor with acute or convalescent COVID-19. The donor label of this sample is uncertain. The sample taken for sequencing was peripheral blood. This CDR3 is CASSFNPLDRSNQPQHF. Here the CDR3 DNA reads TGTGCCAGCAGCTTCAACCCGTTGGACAGGAGCAATCAGCCCCAGCATTTT.